The present T cell receptor beta chain was sequenced within a study of shared clonotypes between healthy human individuals (dated by TCRdb to 2018 to 2021). About the full investigation: A couple of women and a few men aged 18 to 49 years were included in the cohort. For each donor, three plates each were used for CD4 naive and CD4 memory, two plates were used for CD8 naive, and one plate was used for CD8 memory. Blood TCR repertoires of a handful of healthy adults were deeply sequenced to estimate repertoire size and the extent of clonotype sharing between individuals. To increase sequencing depth and limit assay-specific biases, different laboratories used diverse techniques to prepare libraries and sequence TCR repertoires. Between about 0.9 and 10 billion PBMCs per donor were obtained by leukapheresis.

TCR CDR3 regions were amplified from genomic DNA by multiplex PCR using the deep immunoSEQ assay. Extracted genomic DNA from each cell subset was distributed evenly across all wells of several immunoSEQ 96-well plates, and each plate was treated as a replicate. For sorted subsets, about 200 ng genomic DNA, equal to tens of thousands of T cell genomes, was loaded into each replicate PCR. Purified libraries were measured with a Qubit 3.0 fluorometer, size-checked on a Bioanalyzer 2100, and measured again with the KAPA Library Quantification kit. Each immunoSEQ 96-well plate was sequenced on its own single-read 150-cycle Illumina NextSeq 550 flow cell. Concerning the study's data processing: The immunoSEQ output contained only junctional sequences without quality scores, so filtering could not match that applied to full-length reads. To assign V/J genes and CDR3, sequences were annotated against IMGT germline references using PyIR, a Python wrapper for IgBLAST v1.9. Any read was removed if the V/J assignment was weak (E-value above 1e-6), the CDR3 was missing, or the read contained stop codons, out-of-frame junctions, or ambiguous translated residues. V3J clonotypes were defined by identical inferred V gene, J gene, and CDR3 amino acid sequence. To compute the percentage overlap between repertoires, the number of shared unique clonotypes was divided by the size of the smaller repertoire. RTK rarefaction, the Chao1 estimator, and Recon v2.1 estimates of unobserved clonotypes were used to assess repertoire richness. Generation probabilities for all TCRbeta clonotypes obtained by the gDNA method from a few donors were computed using OLGA. TCRdb carries this immuneACCESS record with in-frame sequences only. Its versions omit some clonotypes, under half of them owing to an unresolved V gene in the studies checked, with the rest unexplained. That table gives V, J and clone size, and the DNA gave D and trimming. This sample has a few million clones in its table, and about 92% of those were observed once. Of the sample, 0.13% to 0.15% falls within the top ten clones.

With regard to this clone: It has no known antigen specificity. Nothing much larger sits one base from this clone, and base qualities are not available.

Healthy HIV-negative adults with no recently reported acute infections or vaccinations were included as donors. Every donor was a Caucasian adult living in Nashville, Tennessee, USA. Magnetic negative selection was used to enrich CD4+ T cells, after which naive cells were positively selected on CD45RA and the negative fraction became the memory subset. Blood was obtained by leukapheresis, after which PBMCs were separated by Ficoll-Histopaque density gradient centrifugation and cryopreserved in liquid nitrogen vapor phase. Analytical flow cytometry was used to check the purity and quantity of every magnetically sorted T cell population. Each sorted fraction had its genomic DNA isolated and then quantified by UV absorbance on a Nanodrop 2000c. Overall results and qualifications from the work: Clonotypes shared by all four sorted-subset donors showed higher generation probabilities than non-shared clonotypes. Only blood was sampled, and tissue TCR repertoires likely differ from those in blood. Incomplete sequencing was indicated by rarefaction of sorted-subset datasets, despite the large sequencing depth. Naive subsets generally had larger estimated clonotype richness than memory subsets. Because the study included a small number of donors, the genetic and exposure-history diversity represented was limited. Pairwise subsampling indicated that sequencing depth was expected to affect the degree of clonotype sharing among donors. Approximately 5% of naive CD4, 3.5% of naive CD8, roughly 2.4% of memory CD4, and 0.4% of memory CD8 clonotypes were shared across several donors.

Relative to germline, V is missing 0 bases and J is missing 6 bases, with 8 bases of the junction outside any gene match. CDR1 and CDR2 are read off the germline V gene as SGDLS and YYNGEE. From the cysteine through the phenylalanine, the CDR3 covers 15 amino acids. The DNA shown is the 45-base CDR3, in frame from base 1. Input material: naive CD4+ T cells sorted from blood. Reading the label with the study, this specimen's cell subset or site is: CD45RA+ positively selected. The TCR comes from a man aged 18 to 30 in good health. This chain joins TRBV9 to TRBJ2-7; TRBD2 matches 8 bases in the middle. The sequenced DNA: TGTGCCAGCAGCGTAGGGTTTAGCGGGAAAGCCGAGCAGTACTTC. This translates into CASSVGFSGKAEQYF.